This TCR beta chain was retrieved from a study of cytomegalovirus exposure and HLA in healthy donors listed by TCRdb under 2017. For the study in its entirety: In an earlier analysis of 550 to 750 of the donors, 250 to 350 Gb of sequence data and approximately 100 million unique TCR beta sequences from about 180 million T cells were reported. An early release that covered roughly 600 HLA-typed donors contained approximately 300 gigabases of sequencing data and tens of millions of unique TCR sequences. Of the 398 genotyped donors, roughly 80% fell in the genetic ancestry cluster associated with self-reported Caucasian donors. The study was designed to test whether signatures of past pathogen exposure could be identified by cataloging public T cell receptors. The study used immunosequencing to profile the T cell repertoires of more than 650 subjects and linked those repertoires to cytomegalovirus serostatus. Along with the roughly 670-subject first cohort, a separate validation cohort of over a hundred different subjects was used. The study combined high-throughput TCR immunosequencing, statistical association of individual TCRs with disease status, and machine learning to predict cytomegalovirus infection status. A later analysis re-analyzed previously published TCR beta repertoires from 660 or so donors and added high-resolution HLA genotyping to study TCR occurrence patterns. In the later analysis, no new phenotypic data were used to find candidate immune exposures; instead, reliance was placed on TCR beta sequences and their occurrence across donors. An earlier analysis of about 600 of the donors used high-throughput TCR beta sequencing to judge whether each TCR beta V gene segment behaved as functional or pseudogenic. Donor age, sex, ethnicity and CMV serostatus were collected together with the repertoire data. Genome-wide SNP genotypes for about three fifths of the 666 donors were used in a later genetic analysis, which treated that subset as a discovery cohort. All discovery cohort repertoires had been generated using a single sequencing platform. Both class I and class II loci were covered by HLA typing, at four-digit resolution. The number of donors typed differed by locus, with about 629-640 for A, B, C, DRB1 and DQB1, around 520 for DQA1, 600 to 610 for DPA1, and some 440 for DPB1. Because of strong linkage in the cohort, a few DR-DQ haplotypes were treated as single units for association and clustering. Among roughly 370 genotyped donors of the cohort, an average of 235,054 unique TCR beta nucleotide sequences were sequenced per donor, roughly 20% of them non-productive.

The library came from the immunoSEQ multiplex PCR assay. For the multiplex PCR, a mixture combining 60 forward primers for TCR Vbeta segments and 13 reverse primers for TCR Jbeta segments was used. The CDR3 region of rearranged TCR beta genes was amplified from genomic DNA with a multiplex PCR assay. On the Illumina HiSeq System, the amplified TCR beta libraries were sequenced as 87-base-pair reads. On the authors' methods: Across the 700 or so repertoires, a later analysis counted some 80 million unique TCR beta chains, some 11 million of which were shared by at least two donors. Raw reads were error-corrected and collapsed into unique sequences by a nearest-neighbor algorithm in which closely related sequences were merged to remove PCR and sequencing errors. To assign V, D and J gene segments, CDR3 sequences were aligned to IMGT reference sequences. Each retained sequence needed at least a six-nucleotide match to both a V gene segment and a J gene segment. Rearrangements were called productive when the CDR3 lacked stop codons and stayed in frame with V and J; all others were non-productive. CDR3 was defined by IMGT convention, running from the second conserved V-encoded cysteine to the conserved J-encoded phenylalanine. In an earlier analysis of just under 600 of the donors, sequences lacking an unambiguous match to a single V gene segment were excluded. An earlier analysis of 587 of the donors classified V segments as functional when productive rearrangements were above 56.7% and as segregating when the standard deviation between donors was above 5%. To diagnose cytomegalovirus status from the catalog of TCR beta chain sequences, a statistical classification framework was built. V and J gene assignment, in a later analysis, came from comparing TCR nucleotide sequences with IMGT/GENE-DB human TR gene sequences. In a later analysis, CDR3 sequences and most-parsimonious VDJ recombination scenarios were assigned using the TCRdist pipeline. A later analysis defined each TCR beta chain by its CDR3 amino acid sequence plus V-gene family, and excluded reads lacking a unique V-gene family. As a way to deal with suspected cross-contamination and a sequencing artifact, a later analysis dropped nearly 600 nucleotide sequences that were highly shared and had low generation probability. In a later analysis, a clonal expansion index for each public chain was calculated from normalized within-repertoire ranks of inferred template counts. In a later analysis, generation probabilities were computed using a VDJ recombination model fitted to out-of-frame rearrangements, and the results were checked against IGoR. Hypergeometric tests were used in a later analysis to score TCR-TCR, TCR-HLA and TCR-CMV co-occurrence, with a repertoire-size bias correction applied to the TCR pairs. False discovery rates were estimated in a later analysis by permuting HLA or CMV assignments 20 times. In a later analysis, co-occurring TCRs were grouped using DBSCAN, with TCRdist sequence similarity added in when clustering inside HLA-allele-positive subsets. For co-occurrence clustering, repertoires with fewer than 30,000 or more than 120,000 public chains were excluded, along with roughly 5 repertoires with anomalous nucleotide sharing. In its TCRdb copy, this immuneACCESS table keeps in-frame sequences only and misses some clones. Where compared with another copy, unresolved V genes explain less than half of these, and the others have no known cause. V, J and clone size derive from that table, while D and trimming were established from the DNA sequence. Present in this sample are about 200,000 clones, around nine tenths of which were seen just once. Under 2% of the sample rests with the top ten.

Remarks on this clone: Its antigen is still unknown. No base quality values were provided; no much bigger clone lies one nucleotide off.

The germline V gene yields MDHEN for CDR1 and SYDVKM for CDR2. Trimmed from V: 5 bases; trimmed from J: 0 bases; junction bases lacking a gene match: 7. Reading from cysteine to phenylalanine, the CDR3 counts 18 amino acids. Of all the DNA, just the CDR3 is kept, 54 bases in frame from base 1. Beyond this particular receptor, the publication reports: Only TCR beta chains were sequenced in this cohort, and the absence of alpha or paired-chain data limited detectable features. Immune exposure information for the cohort was limited to CMV serostatus. A further reported finding was that TCR beta sequences accurately predicted the HLA-A and HLA-B alleles for most subjects in the first cohort. In a later analysis, HLA-associated TCR beta chains were found to be more clonally expanded and to have lower generation probabilities than equally common non-associated chains. According to a later analysis, TCR association rates differed among HLA loci, with DRB1 alleles showing the most associated TCRs and HLA-C alleles showing the fewest. A later analysis reported that several top co-occurrence clusters appeared linked to parvovirus B19, influenza, CMV and Epstein-Barr virus. The sequencing pipeline was judged likely to have produced a cluster of highly shared sequence variants as a technical artifact. Most TCR sequences were seen in very few donors, while some public TCRs were found in many individuals. The earlier analysis of nearly 600 of the donors excluded 15 to 20 rarely observed V segments, including chromosome 9 orphons, because counts were too low. The classifier was reported to diagnose cytomegalovirus status with high specificity and sensitivity in both the original cohort and the validation cohort. In vitro tests confirmed that a few of the cytomegalovirus-associated TCR beta chains recognize cytomegalovirus antigens. An earlier analysis of around 500 of the donors showed that most TCR beta V segments appeared in productive rearrangements either about 90% or about 30% of the time, which broadly matched IMGT annotations. In a later genetic analysis, a missense DCLRE1C variant was associated with V-gene and J-gene trimming of TCR beta chains, and the association was replicated in an independent cohort. The 87-base-pair reads could not distinguish some IMGT-functional V segments, including TRBV6-2 and TRBV6-3, so those segments were excluded. Correlated functional status among segregating V segments might be attributable to linkage disequilibrium, but an unknown experimental factor could not be ruled out. The presence/absence analyses assumed that sequencing depth was roughly uniform across donors, and that assumption may not be true. Specific HLA alleles were associated with 15,000 to 20,000 TCR beta sequences at a false discovery rate of 0.05 in a later analysis. Strong co-occurrence of HLA alleles, especially DR and DQ, made assigning TCR associations to individual alleles difficult. A total of 164 TCR beta chains were listed by the study as associated with cytomegalovirus. According to a later analysis, most CMV-associated TCR beta chains appeared to be HLA-restricted, and the HLA associations seemed to be driven largely by CMV exposure. Because some donors lacked HLA typing at each locus, the association tests relied only on the typed subset. The authors suggested that the approach could potentially be extended to other disease states and immunological phenotypes. According to a later genetic analysis, donors in an Asian-associated ancestry cluster had fewer N-insertions in productive TCRs than the approximately 670-donor mean.

The cohort was made up of 500 to 850 healthy bone marrow donors. At the time of sampling, every cohort member was nominally healthy, though immune exposures that went unrecorded were likely present. The donor was CMV seronegative and belonged to the group of 380 or so seronegative cohort members. A peripheral blood sample was collected from each donor, and TCR beta sequencing was performed on peripheral blood mononuclear cells. The Qiagen DNeasy Blood Extraction Kit was used to extract genomic DNA from the blood cell samples. The sequence was obtained from a woman younger than 30 in good health and CMV-seronegative. The chain is made from TRBV28 and TRBJ2-6, with TRBD1 matching 10 junction bases. The material sequenced was PBMCs. The nucleotides read TGTGCCAGCAGTGGGACGGGACAGGGGAGCTCTGGGGCCAACGTCCTGACTTTC. It translates to CASSGTGQGSSGANVLTF.